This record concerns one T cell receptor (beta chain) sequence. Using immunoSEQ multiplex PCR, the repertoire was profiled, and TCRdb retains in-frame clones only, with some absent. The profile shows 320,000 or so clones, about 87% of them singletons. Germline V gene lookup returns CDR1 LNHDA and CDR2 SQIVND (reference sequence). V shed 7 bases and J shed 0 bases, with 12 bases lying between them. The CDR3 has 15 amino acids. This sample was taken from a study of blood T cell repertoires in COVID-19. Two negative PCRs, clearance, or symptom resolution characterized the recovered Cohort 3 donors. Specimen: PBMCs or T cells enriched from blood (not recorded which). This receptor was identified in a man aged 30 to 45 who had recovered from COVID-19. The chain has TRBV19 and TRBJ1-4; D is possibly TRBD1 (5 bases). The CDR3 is CASKEGRATNEKLFF. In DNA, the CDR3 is TGTGCCAGTAAGGAGGGGCGAGCAACTAATGAAAAACTGTTTTTT.